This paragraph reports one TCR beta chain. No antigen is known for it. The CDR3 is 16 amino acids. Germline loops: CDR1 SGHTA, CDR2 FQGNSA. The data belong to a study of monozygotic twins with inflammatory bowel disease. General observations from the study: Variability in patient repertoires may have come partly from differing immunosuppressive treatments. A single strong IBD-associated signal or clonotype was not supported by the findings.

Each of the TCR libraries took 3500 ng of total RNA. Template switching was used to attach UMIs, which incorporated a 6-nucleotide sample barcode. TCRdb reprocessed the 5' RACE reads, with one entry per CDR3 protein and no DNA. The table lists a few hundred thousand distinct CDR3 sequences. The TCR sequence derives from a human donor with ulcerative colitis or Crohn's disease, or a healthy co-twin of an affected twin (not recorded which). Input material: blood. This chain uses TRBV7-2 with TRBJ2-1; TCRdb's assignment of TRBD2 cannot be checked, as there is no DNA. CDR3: CASSLGKRGGSGEQFF.